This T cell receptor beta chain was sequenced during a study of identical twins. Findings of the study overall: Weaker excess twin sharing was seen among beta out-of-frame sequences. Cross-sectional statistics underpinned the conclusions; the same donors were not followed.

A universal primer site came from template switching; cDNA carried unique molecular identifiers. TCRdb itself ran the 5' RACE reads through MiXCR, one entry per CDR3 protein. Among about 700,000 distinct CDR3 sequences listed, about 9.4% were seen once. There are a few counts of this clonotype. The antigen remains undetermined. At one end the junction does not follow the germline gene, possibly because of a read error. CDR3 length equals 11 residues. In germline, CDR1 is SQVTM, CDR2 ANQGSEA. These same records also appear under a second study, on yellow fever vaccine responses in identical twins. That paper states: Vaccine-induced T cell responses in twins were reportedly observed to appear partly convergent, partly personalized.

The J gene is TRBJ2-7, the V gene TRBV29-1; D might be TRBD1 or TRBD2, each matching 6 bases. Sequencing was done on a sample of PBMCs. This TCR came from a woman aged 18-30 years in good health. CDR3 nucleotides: TGCAGCGTTGAAGATCGCCAGGGGAGGAACTTC. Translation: CSVEDRQGRNF.